The 5 T cell receptor beta chains listed next were all sequenced from one sample in a study of PD-1 blockade in classical Hodgkin lymphoma. Method: immunoSEQ multiplex PCR; TCRdb's copy keeps in-frame clones and lacks some. The sample contains around 40,000 clones, roughly four fifths of which appear only once. All the patients suffered relapse after autologous stem cell transplantation, and brentuximab vedotin exposure differed. The sample here was peripheral blood mononuclear cells (PBMCs), taken at baseline. The source of these receptors is a human donor with classical Hodgkin lymphoma.

This clone was seen just once. The chain has TRBV7-3 and TRBJ2-7; 7 nucleotides match TRBD2. Unmatched junction bases numbered 2, after V lost 3 bases and J lost 0 bases. CDR3 size: 14 residues. Germline values: CDR1 SGHTA, CDR2 FQGTGA. The CDR3 coding sequence is TGTGCCAGCAGCTTCAGGGAGGGCTCCTACGAGCAGTACTTC. This encodes CASSFREGSYEQYF.

This rearrangement joins TRBV2 to TRBJ2-5; D unresolved. The germline V gene has CDR1 SNHLY and CDR2 FYNNEI. Trimming stripped 4 bases from V and 1 base from J, with 4 bases between. The CDR3 has 12 amino acids. CDR3 sequence reads: CASSAPQETQYF. CDR3 in DNA: TGTGCCAGCAGTGCGCCCCAAGAGACCCAGTACTTC.

V usage is TRBV18 and J usage is TRBJ2-5; TRBD1 is a possible D gene (7 bases). V was pared by 2 bases and J by 1 base, with 20 bases between. The CDR3 runs to 18 residues. From germline, CDR1 is KGHSH and CDR2 LQKENI. The CDR3 spells CASSPSRGRGDLQETQYF. CDR3 nucleotides: TGTGCCAGCTCACCATCGAGGGGGCGCGGGGATCTCCAAGAGACCCAGTACTTC.

The chain carries TRBV30 and TRBJ2-1, with D hard to call. This CDR3 is 11 amino acids long. The V gene lost 0 bases and the J gene lost 4 bases, with 1 base spanning the gap. CDR1 is GTSNPN and CDR2 is SVGIG in the germline V gene (reference sequence). Here the CDR3 reads CAWSVYNEQFF. CDR3 bases: TGTGCCTGGAGTGTTTACAATGAGCAGTTCTTC.

The rearrangement uses TRBV4-3 and TRBJ1-4, with 10 bases that match TRBD1. The CDR3 runs 15 residues. Per the germline V gene, CDR1 is LGHNA and CDR2 is YSLEER. J was trimmed by 15 bases and V by 4 bases; bases with no gene match: 14. The CDR3 DNA follows: TGCGCCAGCAGCCGGAGGACAGGGGGGAATGAAATGGTGTTTTTT. It translates to CASSRRTGGNEMVFF.